This is a list of T cell receptor beta chains from one sample in a study of blood T cell repertoires in COVID-19. Measured with immunoSEQ multiplex PCR; TCRdb has only the in-frame clones, and not every one. Counted here are tens of thousands of clones, about four fifths occurring once; the ten biggest clones make up roughly a sixth. Sequenced sample: peripheral blood. The receptor source for this set is a human donor in a cohort sampled during active COVID-19. Each CDR3 is given with its conserved first and last residue. Fields, in order: D gene, V gene, clone size, J gene, CDR3 protein, CDR3 DNA. D genes are given only for firm matches. A row's size may be missing; if present it is once, few, many or a size class.

d_call: TRBD1; v_call: TRBV7-9; clone_size: few; j_call: TRBJ1-1; cdr3_aa: CASSLEAGGAEAFF; cdr3_nt: TGTGCCAGCAGCTTAGAGGCAGGGGGCGCTGAAGCTTTCTTT
d_call: TRBD1; v_call: TRBV11-3; clone_size: NA; j_call: TRBJ1-1; cdr3_aa: CASSLDRASEAFF; cdr3_nt: TGTGCCAGCAGCTTGGACAGGGCAAGTGAAGCTTTCTTT
d_call: NA; v_call: TRBV27; clone_size: NA; j_call: TRBJ2-7; cdr3_aa: CASSRPGGYEQYF; cdr3_nt: TGTGCCAGCAGTCGTCCAGGGGGGTACGAGCAGTACTTC
d_call: NA; v_call: TRBV9; clone_size: NA; j_call: TRBJ2-6; cdr3_aa: CASSVLGRGSGANVLTF; cdr3_nt: TGTGCCAGCAGCGTTTTGGGCCGGGGCTCTGGGGCCAACGTCCTGACTTTC
d_call: NA; v_call: TRBV19; clone_size: NA; j_call: TRBJ1-1; cdr3_aa: CASSIGATEAFF; cdr3_nt: TGTGCCAGTAGTATAGGGGCCACTGAAGCTTTCTTT
d_call: NA; v_call: TRBV19; clone_size: once; j_call: TRBJ1-2; cdr3_aa: CASSIGGNNYGYTF; cdr3_nt: TGTGCCAGTAGTATCGGGGGTAACAACTATGGCTACACCTTC
d_call: TRBD2; v_call: TRBV6-5; clone_size: NA; j_call: TRBJ2-7; cdr3_aa: CASSYHREEDEQYF; cdr3_nt: TGTGCCAGCAGTTACCATCGGGAGGAAGACGAGCAGTACTTC
d_call: NA; v_call: TRBV11-3; clone_size: NA; j_call: TRBJ1-1; cdr3_aa: CASSFSGASNTEAFF; cdr3_nt: TGTGCCAGCAGCTTCTCCGGTGCTTCGAACACTGAAGCTTTCTTT
d_call: NA; v_call: TRBV6-5; clone_size: NA; j_call: TRBJ1-5; cdr3_aa: CASSSIGQPQHF; cdr3_nt: TGTGCCAGCAGTTCCATCGGGCAGCCCCAGCATTTT
d_call: TRBD1; v_call: TRBV7-2; clone_size: NA; j_call: TRBJ2-7; cdr3_aa: CASSSGTGDTYEQYF; cdr3_nt: TGTGCCAGCAGCTCTGGGACAGGGGACACCTACGAGCAGTACTTC
d_call: NA; v_call: TRBV12-3/TRBV12-4; clone_size: NA; j_call: TRBJ2-7; cdr3_aa: CASSLYRQDEQYF; cdr3_nt: TGTGCCAGCAGTTTATATCGACAGGACGAGCAGTACTTC
d_call: NA; v_call: TRBV27; clone_size: NA; j_call: TRBJ2-7; cdr3_aa: CASSTIGAYEQYF; cdr3_nt: TGTGCCAGCAGTACCATCGGGGCCTACGAGCAGTACTTC
d_call: NA; v_call: TRBV9; clone_size: NA; j_call: TRBJ1-1; cdr3_aa: CASSRVESSTEAFF; cdr3_nt: TGTGCCAGCAGCCGGGTTGAATCGTCGACTGAAGCTTTCTTT
d_call: TRBD1; v_call: TRBV6-5; clone_size: NA; j_call: TRBJ1-2; cdr3_aa: CASSKRTGANYGYTF; cdr3_nt: TGTGCCAGCAGTAAAAGGACAGGGGCAAACTATGGCTACACCTTC